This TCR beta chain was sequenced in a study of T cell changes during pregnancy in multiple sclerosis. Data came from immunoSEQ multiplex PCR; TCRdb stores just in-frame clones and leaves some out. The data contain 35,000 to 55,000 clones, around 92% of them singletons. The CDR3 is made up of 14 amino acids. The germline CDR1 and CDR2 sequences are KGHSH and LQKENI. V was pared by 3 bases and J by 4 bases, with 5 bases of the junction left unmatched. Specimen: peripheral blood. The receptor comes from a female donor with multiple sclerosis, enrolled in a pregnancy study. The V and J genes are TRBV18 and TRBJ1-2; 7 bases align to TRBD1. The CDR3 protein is CASSPRDSLYGYTF. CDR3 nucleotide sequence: TGTGCCAGCTCACCCCGGGACAGCCTCTATGGCTACACCTTC.